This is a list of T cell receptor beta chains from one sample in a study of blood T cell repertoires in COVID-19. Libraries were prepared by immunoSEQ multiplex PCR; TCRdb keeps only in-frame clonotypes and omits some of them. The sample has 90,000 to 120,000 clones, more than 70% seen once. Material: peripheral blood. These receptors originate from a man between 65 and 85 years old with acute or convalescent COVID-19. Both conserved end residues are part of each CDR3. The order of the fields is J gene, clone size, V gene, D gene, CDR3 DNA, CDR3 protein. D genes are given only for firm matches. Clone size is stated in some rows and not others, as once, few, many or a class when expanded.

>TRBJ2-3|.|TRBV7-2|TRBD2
TGTGCCAGCAGCGCGGGGGGGCCCACAGATACGCAGTATTTT
CASSAGGPTDTQYF
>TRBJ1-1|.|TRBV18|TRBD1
TGTGCCAGCTCACAGGGGACAGTGACTGAAGCTTTCTTT
CASSQGTVTEAFF
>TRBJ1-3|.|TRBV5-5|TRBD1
TGTGCCAGCAGCCTGGGGACAGCTCCCTCTGGAAACACCATATATTTT
CASSLGTAPSGNTIYF
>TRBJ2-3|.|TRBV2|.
TGTGCCAGCACCCTGAGCACAGATACGCAGTATTTT
CASTLSTDTQYF
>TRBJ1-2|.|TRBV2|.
TGTGCCAGTCTAACACAGGCGCAATATGGCTACACCTTC
CASLTQAQYGYTF
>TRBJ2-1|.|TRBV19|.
TGTGCCAGTAGTATAGACGGGGGCTCCTACAATGAGCAGTTCTTC
CASSIDGGSYNEQFF
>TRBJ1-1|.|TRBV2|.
TGTGCCAGCAGCTTACAGGGCATGAACACTGAAGCTTTCTTT
CASSLQGMNTEAFF
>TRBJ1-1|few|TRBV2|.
TGTGCCAGCAGTGAATGGGGCCGGCTCAGACACAACACTGAAGCTTTCTTT
CASSEWGRLRHNTEAFF
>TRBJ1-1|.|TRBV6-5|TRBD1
TGTGCCAGCAGAACAAGGACAGGGGGCACTGAAGCTTTCTTT
CASRTRTGGTEAFF
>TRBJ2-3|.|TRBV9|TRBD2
TGTGCCAGCAGCCCGACTAGCGGGGGGGTCACAGATACGCAGTATTTT
CASSPTSGGVTDTQYF
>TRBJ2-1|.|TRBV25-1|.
TGTGCCAGCAGTGATTTGAGAGGCCTCTCCTACAATGAGCAGTTCTTC
CASSDLRGLSYNEQFF
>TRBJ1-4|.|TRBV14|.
TGTGCCAGCAGCCAAGTTGGGGCGGGAGAAAAACTGTTTTTT
CASSQVGAGEKLFF
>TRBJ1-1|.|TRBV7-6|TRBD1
TGTGCCAGCAGCTTTGAAACAGGGGTTTCGACTGAAGCTTTCTTT
CASSFETGVSTEAFF
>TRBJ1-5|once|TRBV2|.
TGTGCCAGCAGGGGAGGGAGTTGGAATCAGCCCCAGCATTTT
CASRGGSWNQPQHF
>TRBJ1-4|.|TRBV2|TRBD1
TGTGCCAGCACCCGTCCCGGGACAGGAATCGTAACTAATGAAAAACTGTTTTTT
CASTRPGTGIVTNEKLFF
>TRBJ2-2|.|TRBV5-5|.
TGTGCCAGCAGCTTTTCACAGGGAGTTACCGGGGAGCTGTTTTTT
CASSFSQGVTGELFF
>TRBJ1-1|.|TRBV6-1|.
TGTGCCAGCAGTGATTACAGGCCCACGAACACTGAAGCTTTCTTT
CASSDYRPTNTEAFF
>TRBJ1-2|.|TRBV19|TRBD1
TGTGCCAGTACCGATCGGAGGACAGGCGATCACTATGGCTACACCTTC
CASTDRRTGDHYGYTF
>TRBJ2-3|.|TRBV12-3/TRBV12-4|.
TGTGCCAGCACGGGGTTAGGTACAGATACGCAGTATTTT
CASTGLGTDTQYF
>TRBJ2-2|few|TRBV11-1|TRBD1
TGTGCCAGCAGCCCCCCGGGACAGGGTGGGACCGGGGAGCTGTTTTTT
CASSPPGQGGTGELFF
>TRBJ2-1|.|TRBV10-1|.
TGCGCCAGCAGTGACGGTGACAGATTAATCAATGAGCAGTTCTTC
CASSDGDRLINEQFF
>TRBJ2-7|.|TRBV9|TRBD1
TGTGCCAGCAGCGTAGAAGGGGGACAGGGCCGCGAGCAGTACTTC
CASSVEGGQGREQYF
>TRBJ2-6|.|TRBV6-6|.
TGTGCCACTGGACGGGATGAGGGGGCCAACGTCCTGACTTTC
CATGRDEGANVLTF
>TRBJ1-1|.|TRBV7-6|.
TGTGCCAGCAGCTTTGCTGGGCCCACTGAAGCTTTCTTT
CASSFAGPTEAFF
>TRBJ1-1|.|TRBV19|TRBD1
TGTGCCAGTAGTACTCCAGGGGGTAGTACTGAAGCTTTCTTT
CASSTPGGSTEAFF
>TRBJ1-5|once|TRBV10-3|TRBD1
TGTGCCATCAGCAGACAGGGCGGCAATCAGCCCCAGCATTTT
CAISRQGGNQPQHF
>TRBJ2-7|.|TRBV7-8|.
TGTGCCAGCAGCTTCCGGGGAGCCTACGAGCAGTACTTC
CASSFRGAYEQYF
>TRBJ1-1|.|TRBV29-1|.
TGCAGCGTTGAAACAGGGAACACTGAAGCTTTCTTT
CSVETGNTEAFF
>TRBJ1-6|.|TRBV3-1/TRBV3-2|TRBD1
TGTGCCAGCAGCCAAGCGAGACAGGGGAATTCACCCCTCCACTTT
CASSQARQGNSPLHF
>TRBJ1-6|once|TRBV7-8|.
TGTGCCAGCAGCTTAGAATACAGGGAGAATAATTCACCCCTCCACTTT
CASSLEYRENNSPLHF
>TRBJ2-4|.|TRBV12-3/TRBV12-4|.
TGTGCCAGCACTCGAACCGGGAACAACATTCAGTACTTC
CASTRTGNNIQYF
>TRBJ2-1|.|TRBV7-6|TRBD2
TGTGCCAGCATCAGTAGCGGGGGGCTAAGCTCCTACAATGAGCAGTTCTTC
CASISSGGLSSYNEQFF
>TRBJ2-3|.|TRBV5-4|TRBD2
TGTGCCAGCAGCTTCTTTCTAGCGGGGGGGCCTACAGATACGCAGTATTTT
CASSFFLAGGPTDTQYF
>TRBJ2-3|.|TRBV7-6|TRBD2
TGTGCCAGCAGCCCATCACCCGGGGGGAACACAGATACGCAGTATTTT
CASSPSPGGNTDTQYF
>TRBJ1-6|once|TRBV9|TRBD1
TGTGCCAGCAGGATCCACCCGGGACAGGTTAATTCACCCCTCCACTTT
CASRIHPGQVNSPLHF
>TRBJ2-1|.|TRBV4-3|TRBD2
TGCGCCAGCAGCCATACTAGCGTCGGGGCCAATGAGCAGTTCTTC
CASSHTSVGANEQFF
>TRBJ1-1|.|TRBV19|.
TGTGCCAGTAGTGTCGGTCCGAACACTGAAGCTTTCTTT
CASSVGPNTEAFF
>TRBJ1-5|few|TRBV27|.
TGTGCCAGCAGTTTCCATCGGGGTACCCCCCAGCATTTT
CASSFHRGTPQHF
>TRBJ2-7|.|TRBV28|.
TGTGCCAGCAGTCCCTCGGCGGATTCCTACGAGCAGTACTTC
CASSPSADSYEQYF
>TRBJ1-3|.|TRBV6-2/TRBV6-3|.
TGTGCCAGCAGTTATGGTGTGGGGCGTGGAAACACCATATATTTT
CASSYGVGRGNTIYF